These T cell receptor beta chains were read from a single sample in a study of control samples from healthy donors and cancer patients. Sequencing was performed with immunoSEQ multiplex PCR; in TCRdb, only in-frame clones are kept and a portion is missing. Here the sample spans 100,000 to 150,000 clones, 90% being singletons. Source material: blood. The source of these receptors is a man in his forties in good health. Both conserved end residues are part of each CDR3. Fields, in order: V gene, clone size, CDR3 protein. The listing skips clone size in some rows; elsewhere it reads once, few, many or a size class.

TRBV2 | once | CASSVQGARDTQYF
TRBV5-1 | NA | CASSPTGSGTEAFF
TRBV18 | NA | CASSLNRDTEAFF
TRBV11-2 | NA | CASSFTSSGANVLTF
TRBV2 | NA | CASSVGKGPYEQYF
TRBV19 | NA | CASRPWTGTGTEAFF
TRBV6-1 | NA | CASSEAGQYGYTF
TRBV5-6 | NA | CASSFYGFFYGYTF
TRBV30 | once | CAWSGSGGHQFF
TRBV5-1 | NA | CASSTAPGSNEKLFF
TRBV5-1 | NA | CASSLNLGSYEQYF
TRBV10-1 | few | CASSRNTGELFF
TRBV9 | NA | CASSVAGYNSPLHF
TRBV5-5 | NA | CASSPGQYSNQPQHF
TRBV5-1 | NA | CASSLAGRGEETQYF
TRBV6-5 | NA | CASSPLPRGETQYF
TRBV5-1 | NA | CASSLGRGSNQPQHF
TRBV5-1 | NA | CASSSGTKAGVETQYF
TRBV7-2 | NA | CASSSGTSATYEQYF
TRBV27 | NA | CASSRGTSLWDYGYTF
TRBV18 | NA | CASSPKLADTEAFF
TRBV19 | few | CASSIGDRREAFF
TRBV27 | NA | CASSPSRGANGYTF
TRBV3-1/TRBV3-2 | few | CASSQGRGSNSPLHF
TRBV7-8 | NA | CASSSWTGITEAFF
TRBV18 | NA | CASSLGVPNQPQHF
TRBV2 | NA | CASSLQGAPDIQYF
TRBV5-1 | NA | CASSKGPTAYEQYF
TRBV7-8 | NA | CASSSLPSNEQFF
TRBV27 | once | CASSWAGARTDTQYF
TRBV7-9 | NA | CASSLDGYTGELFF
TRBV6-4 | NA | CASSRTSGANNEQFF
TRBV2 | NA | CASSLSPGGGLAQYF
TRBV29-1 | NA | CSVSFSNQPQHF
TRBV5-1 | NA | CASSSGEPGNTIYF
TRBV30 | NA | CAWGTGGLYEQYF
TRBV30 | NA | CAWTPPASGNTIYF
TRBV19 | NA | CASSIQTGNMNTEAFF
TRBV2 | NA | CASKRAGTEAFF
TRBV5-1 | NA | CASSRSSGSTDTQYF
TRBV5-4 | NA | CASSTLDVTDTQYF
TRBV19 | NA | CASSVDRDTEAFF
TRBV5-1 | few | CASSYQGANTEAFF
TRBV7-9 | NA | CASTWRSGGPYEQYF
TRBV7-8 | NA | CASSPRTSGGYEQYF
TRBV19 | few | CASRKGASGANVLTF
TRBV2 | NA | CASSELGDGNTEAFF
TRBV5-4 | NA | CASSSLELAGGRDTQYF
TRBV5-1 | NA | CASSLEAKELFF
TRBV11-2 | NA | CASSLWGTAMNRGTEAFF
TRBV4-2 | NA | CASSQDVGVTGELFF
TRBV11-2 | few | CASSLWGSGETQYF
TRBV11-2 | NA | CASSLRATDTQYF
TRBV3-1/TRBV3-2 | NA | CASSQVGDYYGYTF
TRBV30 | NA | CAWNPGTISGNTIYF
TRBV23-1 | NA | CASVPIPGPDTQYF
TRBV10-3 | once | CAISPMTGVKGKLFF
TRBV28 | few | CASSPRDGFQGASGELFF
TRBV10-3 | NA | CAISELTGGLMSGGYTF